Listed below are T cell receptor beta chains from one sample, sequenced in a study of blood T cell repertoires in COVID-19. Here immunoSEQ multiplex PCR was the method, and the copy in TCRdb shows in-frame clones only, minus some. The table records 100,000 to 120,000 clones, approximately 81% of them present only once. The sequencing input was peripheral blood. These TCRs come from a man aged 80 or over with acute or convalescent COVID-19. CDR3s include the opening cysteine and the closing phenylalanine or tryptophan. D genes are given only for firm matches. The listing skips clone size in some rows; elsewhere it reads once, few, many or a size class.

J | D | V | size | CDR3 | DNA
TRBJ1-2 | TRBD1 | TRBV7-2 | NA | CASSQGQVGYGYTF | TGTGCCAGCAGCCAGGGACAGGTGGGGTATGGCTACACCTTC
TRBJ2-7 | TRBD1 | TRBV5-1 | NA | CASSWAGTGEAYEQYF | TGCGCCAGCAGCTGGGCCGGGACAGGGGAGGCCTACGAGCAGTACTTC
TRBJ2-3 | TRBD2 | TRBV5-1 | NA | CASSLLAGGQDTQYF | TGCGCCAGCAGCTTGTTAGCGGGAGGGCAAGATACGCAGTATTTT
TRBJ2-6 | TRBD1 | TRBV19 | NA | CASRFRDRPLSGANVLTF | TGTGCCAGTAGATTCCGGGACAGGCCACTTTCTGGGGCCAACGTCCTGACTTTC
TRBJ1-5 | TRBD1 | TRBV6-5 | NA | CASRYRGDQPQHF | TGTGCCAGCAGATACAGGGGTGATCAGCCCCAGCATTTT
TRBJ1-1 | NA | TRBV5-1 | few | CASSLEPGWNTEAFF | TGCGCCAGCAGCTTGGAGCCAGGCTGGAACACTGAAGCTTTCTTT
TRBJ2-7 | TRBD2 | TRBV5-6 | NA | CASSVYTSGNEQYF | TGTGCCAGCAGCGTCTATACTAGCGGGAACGAGCAGTACTTC
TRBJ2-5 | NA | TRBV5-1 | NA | CASNSDKGETQYF | TGCGCCAGCAACTCGGACAAGGGGGAGACCCAGTACTTC
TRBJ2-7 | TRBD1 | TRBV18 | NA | CASSPRQGSGEQYF | TGTGCCAGCTCACCCCGACAGGGGTCCGGTGAGCAGTACTTC
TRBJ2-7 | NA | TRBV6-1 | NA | CASSEAGRGTYEQYF | TGTGCCAGCAGTGAAGCTGGTAGGGGCACCTACGAGCAGTACTTC
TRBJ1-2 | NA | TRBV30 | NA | CAWSVGEYYGYTF | TGTGCCTGGAGTGTCGGGGAGTACTATGGCTACACCTTC
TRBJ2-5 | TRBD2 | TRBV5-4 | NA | CASSHGLAQETQYF | TGTGCCAGCAGCCATGGACTAGCGCAAGAGACCCAGTACTTC
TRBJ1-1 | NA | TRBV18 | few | CASSPSGVNTEAFF | TGTGCCAGCTCACCGAGCGGCGTGAACACTGAAGCTTTCTTT
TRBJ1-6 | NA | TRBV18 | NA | CASSVDSNSPLHF | TGTGCCAGCTCAGTGGACAGCAATTCACCCCTCCACTTT
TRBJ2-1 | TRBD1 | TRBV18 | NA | CASSQTGTDNEQFF | TGTGCCAGCTCACAAACCGGGACAGACAATGAGCAGTTCTTC
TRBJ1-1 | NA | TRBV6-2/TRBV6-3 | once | CASSYRRGNTEAFF | TGTGCCAGCAGTTATAGGCGGGGGAACACTGAAGCTTTCTTT
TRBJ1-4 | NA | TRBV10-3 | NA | CAISESNLNEKLFF | TGTGCCATCAGTGAGTCGAACCTAAATGAAAAACTGTTTTTT
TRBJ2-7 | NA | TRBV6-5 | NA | CASSSPVGGRLYEQYF | TGTGCCAGCAGTTCCCCGGTGGGGGGGCGGCTCTACGAGCAGTACTTC
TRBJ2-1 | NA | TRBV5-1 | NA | CASSLHRDYNEQFF | TGCGCCAGCAGCTTACACCGGGACTACAATGAGCAGTTCTTC
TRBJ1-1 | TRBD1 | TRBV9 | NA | CASSGRQGNEAFF | TGTGCCAGCAGCGGACGACAGGGGAATGAAGCTTTCTTT
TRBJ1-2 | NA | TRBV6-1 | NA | CASSEVRGYTF | TGTGCCAGCAGTGAAGTGAGGGGCTACACCTTC
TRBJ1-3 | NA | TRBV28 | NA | CASSSIPDTGLKEGNTIYF | TGTGCCAGCAGCTCCATCCCCGACACAGGGCTTAAGGAAGGAAACACCATATATTTT
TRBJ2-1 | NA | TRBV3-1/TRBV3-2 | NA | CASTPLLASHNEQFF | TGTGCCAGCACCCCCCTACTAGCTTCCCACAATGAGCAGTTCTTC
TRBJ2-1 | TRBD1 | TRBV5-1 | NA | CASSLRKGAGISNEQFF | TGCGCCAGCAGCTTGCGTAAGGGGGCAGGTATTAGCAATGAGCAGTTCTTC
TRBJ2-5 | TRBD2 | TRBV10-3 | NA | CAISPSGRAPQETQYF | TGTGCCATCAGTCCAAGCGGGAGGGCCCCCCAAGAGACCCAGTACTTC
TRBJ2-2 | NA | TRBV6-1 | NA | CASSERITAPNTGELFF | TGTGCCAGCAGTGAAAGGATAACAGCCCCCAACACCGGGGAGCTGTTTTTT
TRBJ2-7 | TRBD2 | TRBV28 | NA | CASSLDTSDYEQYF | TGTGCCAGCAGTTTGGACACTAGCGACTACGAGCAGTACTTC
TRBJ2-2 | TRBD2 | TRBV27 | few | CASSLLAGGSNTGELFF | TGTGCCAGCAGTTTACTAGCGGGAGGGTCGAACACCGGGGAGCTGTTTTTT
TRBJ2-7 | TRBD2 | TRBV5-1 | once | CASSLGASGTYEQYF | TGCGCCAGCAGCTTGGGGGCTAGCGGGACGTACGAGCAGTACTTC
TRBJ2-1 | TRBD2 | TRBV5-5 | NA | CASKGTSGSLNEQFF | TGTGCCAGCAAGGGGACTAGCGGGAGCCTCAATGAGCAGTTCTTC
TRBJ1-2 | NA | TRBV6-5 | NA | CASSYSGTRDYGYTF | TGTGCCAGCAGTTACTCTGGGACAAGAGACTATGGCTACACCTTC
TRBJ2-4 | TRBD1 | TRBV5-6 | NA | CASSLGWTGVGNIQYF | TGTGCCAGCAGCTTGGGGTGGACAGGGGTGGGAAACATTCAGTACTTC
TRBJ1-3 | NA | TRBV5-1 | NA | CASSLEAVSGNTIYF | TGCGCCAGCAGCTTGGAGGCGGTCTCTGGAAACACCATATATTTT
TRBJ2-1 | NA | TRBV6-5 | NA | CASSSGTPSYNEQFF | TGTGCCAGCAGTTCCGGGACACCCTCCTACAATGAGCAGTTCTTC
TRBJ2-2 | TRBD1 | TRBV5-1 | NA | CASSSLGTGNTGELFF | TGCGCCAGCAGCTCGTTAGGGACAGGGAACACCGGGGAGCTGTTTTTT
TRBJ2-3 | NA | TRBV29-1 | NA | CSVEIAPVPDTQYF | TGCAGCGTTGAAATAGCTCCCGTCCCAGATACGCAGTATTTT
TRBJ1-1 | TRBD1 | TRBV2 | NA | CASSVRGRDTEAFF | TGTGCCAGCAGTGTCAGGGGGCGCGACACTGAAGCTTTCTTT
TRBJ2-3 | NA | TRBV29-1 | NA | CSVEQGTDTQYF | TGCAGCGTTGAACAGGGGACAGATACGCAGTATTTT
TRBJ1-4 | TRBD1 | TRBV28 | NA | CASLDRGNEKLFF | TGTGCCAGCTTAGACAGGGGGAATGAAAAACTGTTTTTT
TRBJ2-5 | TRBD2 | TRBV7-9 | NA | CASRAIAGGPGTQYF | TGTGCCAGCAGAGCCATAGCGGGAGGGCCGGGGACCCAGTACTTC